What follows are 25 T cell receptor beta chains derived from one specimen sequenced in a study of tissue T cells after allogeneic stem cell transplantation. Clones were read by immunoSEQ multiplex PCR, and TCRdb kept only the in-frame ones, dropping some. The table has about 48,000 clones, nearly 75% seen once. Sequencing was carried out using sorted cells pooled from one or two spleens. The origin of the receptors is a pool of C57BL/6 mice in good health.

Details on this clone: Gene names and germline match the mouse. From the germline J gene comes the end of the CDR3, since the read stops 1 residue before it. The chain couples TRBV5 to TRBJ1-3; no clear D. Germline values: CDR1 LGHNA, CDR2 YNLKQL (reference sequence). V was pared by 1 base and J by 0 bases, with 7 bases between. CDR3 size: 15 residues. This CDR3 is CASSQAADSGNTLYF. The DNA read from the CDR3 is TGTGCCAGCAGCCAAGCCGCTGATTCTGGAAATACGCTCTAT.

To note about this clone: Gene names and germline match the mouse. The CDR3 end lies 1 residue beyond the end of the read and is filled in from the germline J gene. The genes are TRBV3 and TRBJ2-7, with D possibly matching TRBD2 (6 bases). CDR1 is SNHLY and CDR2 is FYNGKV in the germline V gene (reference sequence). The CDR3 loop spans 14 amino acids. The V end was cut by 3 bases, the J end by 2 bases, with 11 bases between. This CDR3 reads CASSFTGRTYEQYF. The CDR3 DNA, read in part, is TGTGCCAGCAGCTTCACTGGGAGGACCTATGAACAGTAC.

To note about this clone: The gene names here belong to mouse. The read gets to within 1 residue of the CDR3 end, and the germline J gene fills in the rest. This chain uses TRBV13-3 with TRBJ1-1, with unresolved D. The length of the CDR3 is 13 residues. The V gene lost 2 bases and the J gene lost 0 bases, with 5 bases spanning the gap. Germline V lookup: CDR1 NNHDY, CDR2 SYVADS. The CDR3 loop is CASSETTNTEVFF. CDR3 bases read: TGTGCCAGCAGTGAGACAACAAACACAGAAGTCTTC.

As regards this clone: Gene names and germline match the mouse. The DNA ends 1 residue before the CDR3 does, and the rest of the CDR3 is filled in from the germline J gene. The sample holds other DNA sequences that translate to the same CDR3. The genes are TRBV13-2 and TRBJ2-3, with TRBD2 matching over 7 bases. After removal of 0 bases from V and 3 bases from J, the junction contained 4 bases not matched to a gene. CDR1 is NNHNN, CDR2 SYGAGS, per germline (reference sequence). The CDR3 covers 15 residues. The sequenced part of the CDR3 DNA is TGTGCCAGCGGTGATGCCGGGGGGGAGGCAGAAACGCTGTAT. This translates into CASGDAGGEAETLY. The whole CDR3 reads CASGDAGGEAETLYF.

Comments on this clone: Gene and germline names: mouse. The read falls 1 residue short of the CDR3 end, and the missing part is taken from the germline J gene. This rearrangement joins TRBV13-1 to TRBJ2-5; a weak D match, TRBD2 (6 bases). CDR3 length: 12 residues. V dropped 7 bases and J dropped 2 bases, with 8 bases sitting between them. Looked up from germline, CDR1 is NSHNY and CDR2 is SYGAGN. The sequenced part of the CDR3 DNA is TGTGCCAGCCCTGGGGTCCAAGACACCCAGTAC. Protein: CASPGVQDTQY. From start to end, the CDR3 is CASPGVQDTQYF.

As regards this clone: Genes and germline come from the mouse. Coverage ceases 1 residue before the CDR3 finishes, and the germline J gene fills in the end. The rearrangement links TRBV31 to TRBJ2-1; 12 bases fit TRBD2. Germline V gives CDR1 GKSSPN, CDR2 SITVG. The J segment lost 7 bases and the V segment lost 4 bases, leaving 5 bases of the junction unmatched. This CDR3 comprises 14 residues. The CDR3 loop reads CAWTGLGGRAEQFF. CDR3 bases read: TGTGCCTGGACCGGACTGGGGGGGAGAGCTGAGCAGTTC.

This clone occurred once. Mouse gene names apply. The read falls 1 residue short of the CDR3 end, and the missing part is taken from the germline J gene. The V gene is TRBV1, the J gene TRBJ1-1; no clear D gene. CDR1 NSQYPW and CDR2 LRSPGD come from the germline V gene (reference sequence). CDR3 length equals 14 residues. The V gene lost 4 bases and the J gene lost 0 bases, with 9 bases spanning the gap. CDR3 bases read: TGCACCTGCAGTGGTTACACTGCAAACACAGAAGTCTTC. Translated: CTCSGYTANTEVF. The whole CDR3 is CTCSGYTANTEVFF.

A remark on this clone: Gene names are the mouse ones. With the read ending 1 residue before the CDR3 end, the germline J gene is used to fill in that end. The chain carries TRBV12-1 and TRBJ1-2; 7 bases are shared with TRBD1. V gave up 2 bases and J gave up 0 bases; unmatched junction bases: 2. CDR3 length: 14 amino acids. The germline gives CDR1 SGHSN, CDR2 HYEKVE. The covered CDR3 bases are TGTGCCAGCTCTCGGACAGGTGCAAACTCCGACTACACC. Its translation: CASSRTGANSDYT. The whole CDR3 reads CASSRTGANSDYTF.

This clone was found a few times. Any gene name here is a mouse gene name. The CDR3 goes on 1 residue after the read ends, and that part is filled in from the germline J gene. The V call is TRBV13-1, the J call TRBJ1-1; D gene ambiguous. Germline CDR1 NSHNY, CDR2 SYGAGN. This CDR3 is 13 amino acids long. V lost 2 bases, J lost 0 bases, and 5 bases lay in between. The CDR3 loop is CASSEQANTEVFF. Incomplete CDR3 DNA: TGTGCCAGCAGTGAGCAAGCAAACACAGAAGTCTTC.

A remark on this clone: The genes are named according to mouse. From the germline J gene comes the end of the CDR3, since the read stops 1 residue before it. The gene calls are TRBV4 and TRBJ2-1; 9 bases map to TRBD1. V trimming: 4 bases; J trimming: 3 bases; junction bases outside the gene matches: 4. The CDR3 covers 15 residues. Germline V CDR1 and CDR2: LGHDT, YNNKQL (reference sequence). CDR3 loop: CASSFPGQGYAEQFF. The sequenced CDR3 bases are TGTGCCAGCAGCTTTCCGGGACAGGGCTATGCTGAGCAGTTC.

This clone has only one observation. The genes and germline here are from mouse. The sequence runs out 1 residue before the end of the CDR3; the remainder is reconstructed from the germline J gene. The chain couples TRBV13-3 to TRBJ1-1; perhaps TRBD1 as D (6 bases). V was trimmed by 1 base and J by 5 bases, leaving 15 bases between them. The CDR3 totals 15 residues. Looked up from germline, CDR1 is NNHDY and CDR2 is SYVADS. The CDR3 here is CASSDIPGARTEVFF. CDR3 DNA (partial): TGTGCCAGCAGTGATATCCCGGGGGCGAGGACAGAAGTCTTC.

Concerning this clone: The listed genes are named as in mouse. The CDR3 is cut off 1 residue early in the read; its end comes from the germline J gene. This chain links TRBV4 with TRBJ1-4; weak D call: TRBD1 (6 bases). There are 15 residues in the CDR3. V lost 4 bases, J lost 3 bases, and 12 bases lay in between. Germline V gene sequence: CDR1 LGHDT, CDR2 YNNKQL (reference sequence). The CDR3 sequence: CASSSRDKPNERLFF. The sequenced CDR3 bases are TGTGCCAGCAGCTCGCGGGACAAACCCAACGAAAGATTATTT.

As concerns this clone: Mouse germline and gene names are used. The read terminates 1 residue ahead of where the CDR3 ends, so the germline J gene completes it. This chain uses TRBV29 with TRBJ2-4; no firm D call. Trimming removed 4 bases from V and 2 bases from J, with 7 bases in between. The germline V gene has CDR1 MSHET and CDR2 SYDVDS. The CDR3 consists of 13 residues. The CDR3 DNA, read in part, is TGTGCTAGCAGTTCGAGTAATCAAAACACCTTGTAC. Protein product: CASSSSNQNTLY. The full CDR3 sequence reads CASSSSNQNTLYF.

This clone was detected only a few times. Mouse germline and gene names are used. The CDR3 end falls 1 residue outside the read, so it is completed with the germline J gene. The chain uses TRBV17 and TRBJ1-3; 7 bases match TRBD1. The CDR3 contains 16 residues. Trimming at V came to 0 bases and at J to 2 bases, leaving 4 bases not matched to a gene. Germline V gene lookup returns CDR1 MNHDT and CDR2 YYDKIL. This CDR3 is CASSREARGTGNTLYF. The CDR3 DNA, read in part, is TGTGCTAGCAGTAGAGAGGCCAGGGGGACTGGAAATACGCTCTAT.

As for this clone: Mouse gene names apply. The read stops 1 residue short of the end of the CDR3; the missing end is completed from the germline J gene. The chain recombines TRBV13-1 with TRBJ1-5; D gene uncertain. CDR1 NSHNY and CDR2 SYGAGN come from the germline V gene. The CDR3 totals 13 residues. The V and J ends lost 0 bases and 9 bases respectively, with 10 bases between them. CDR3 sequence: CASSDERVRAPLF. The covered CDR3 bases are TGTGCCAGCAGTGATGAAAGGGTTCGGGCTCCGCTT.

Notes on this clone: Mouse names are used for the genes. Read coverage stops 1 residue before the CDR3 terminus; the germline J gene supplies the remainder. The chain uses TRBV2 and TRBJ2-5, with D uncertain. The CDR3 loop spans 13 amino acids. Germline loops: CDR1 LGHNA, CDR2 YSYQKL. Between the trimmed V and J ends, which lost 2 bases and 1 base, there was a span of 4 bases. CDR3 loop: CASSQMDQDTQYF. Incomplete CDR3 DNA: TGTGCCAGCAGCCAAATGGACCAAGACACCCAGTAC.

Note on this clone: Mouse names are used for the genes. The read ends 1 residue early relative to the CDR3; the germline J gene fills the gap. This chain links TRBV15 with TRBJ2-1, with D unclear. Trimming pared 2 bases from V and 6 bases from J, leaving 5 bases between. Germline V lookup: CDR1 SGHND, CDR2 FRSKSL. The CDR3 is made up of 12 amino acids. CDR3 DNA (partial): TGTGCCAGCAGTTTAAAGGTTGCTGAGCAGTTC. Translating gives CASSLKVAEQF. In full, the CDR3 is CASSLKVAEQFF.

In regard to this clone: Gene names and germline match the mouse. The sequenced fragment ends 1 residue before the CDR3 boundary, so the rest is inferred from the germline J gene. V and J are TRBV16 and TRBJ1-4; D remains ambiguous. With 0 bases removed from V and 1 base from J, the gap between germline ends came to 9 bases. CDR1 is SGHSA and CDR2 is FRNQAP in the germline V gene. The CDR3 consists of 16 residues. The CDR3 sequence: CASSLDRRASNERLFF. The CDR3 DNA, read in part, is TGTGCAAGCAGCTTAGATCGCCGGGCTTCCAACGAAAGATTATTT.

A remark on this clone: The genes and germline here are from mouse. The read ends 1 residue before the CDR3 terminus; that terminus is restored from the germline J gene. The genes are TRBV5 and TRBJ1-2; TRBD1 might be the D (6 bases). The V gene lost 1 base and the J gene lost 0 bases, with 9 bases spanning the gap. In germline, CDR1 is LGHNA, CDR2 YNLKQL (reference sequence). The CDR3 length is 15 residues. CDR3 sequence reads: CASSQGTDANSDYTF. CDR3 bases read: TGTGCCAGCAGCCAAGGGACAGATGCAAACTCCGACTACACC.

As to this clone: Gene names and germline refer to mouse. The read is 1 residue too short to cover the CDR3 end, so that end is filled in from the germline J gene. The rearrangement uses TRBV13-3 and TRBJ1-6; a possible D gene is TRBD1 (5 bases). TRBJ1-6 is assigned to the ORF class and has an uncertain function. The CDR3 is 16 residues long. In germline, CDR1 is NNHDY, CDR2 SYVADS. V lost 0 bases and J 3 bases, leaving 10 bases between the germline ends. The CDR3 protein is CASSDAGQNYNSPLYF. Partial CDR3 DNA: TGTGCCAGCAGTGATGCAGGGCAGAACTATAATTCGCCCCTCTAC.

A note on this clone: Gene names are mouse gene names. Read data end 1 residue before the CDR3 end; the end is taken from the germline J gene. V is TRBV3 and J is TRBJ1-4; 10 positions match TRBD1. The CDR3 totals 14 residues. V was clipped by 3 bases and J by 7 bases; unmatched bases: 2. In germline, CDR1 is SNHLY, CDR2 FYNGKV (reference sequence). Here the CDR3 reads CASSFDRGPERLFF. CDR3 DNA (partial): TGTGCCAGCAGCTTCGACAGGGGGCCCGAAAGATTATTT.

As regards this clone: Gene names are mouse gene names. The read ends 1 residue before the CDR3 terminus; that terminus is restored from the germline J gene. The chain couples TRBV13-2 to TRBJ2-7; 13 bases match TRBD2. Germline CDR1 NNHNN, CDR2 SYGAGS (reference sequence). CDR3 length: 13 residues. The trim removed 4 bases at V and 6 bases at J, leaving 1 base unmatched. This CDR3 reads CASGRTGGAEQYF. CDR3 DNA, as far as it was read: TGTGCCAGCGGTCGGACTGGGGGGGCTGAACAGTAC.

The sample holds one count of this clone. The gene names here belong to mouse. The read comes to an end 1 residue before the CDR3 does, leaving the germline J gene to fill in the end. The chain joins TRBV16 to TRBJ1-4, with D possibly being TRBD1 (6 bases). CDR1 and CDR2 from the germline V gene are SGHSA and FRNQAP. The CDR3 covers 17 residues. Trimming left V 5 bases short and J 0 bases short, with 16 bases between. CDR3: CASSETGTIISNERLFF. The CDR3 bases that were read are TGTGCAAGCAGCGAGACCGGGACAATTATTTCCAACGAAAGATTATTT.

In the case of this clone: Genes and germline come from the mouse. The DNA ends 1 residue before the CDR3 does, and the rest of the CDR3 is filled in from the germline J gene. The V call is TRBV1, the J call TRBJ2-4; D may match TRBD1 or TRBD2 (6 bases each). Trimming removed 3 bases from V and 5 bases from J, with 18 bases in between. The germline CDR1 and CDR2 sequences are NSQYPW and LRSPGD (reference sequence). CDR3 length: 16 amino acids. CDR3 in amino acids: CTCSAGGSGVGNTLYF. The DNA read from the CDR3 is TGCACCTGCAGTGCTGGGGGCTCCGGGGTTGGAAACACCTTGTAC.

On this clone: The gene names given are mouse names. The DNA ends 1 residue before the CDR3 does, and the rest of the CDR3 is filled in from the germline J gene. This chain connects TRBV17 to TRBJ2-7; TRBD1 aligns across 10 bases. The germline CDR1 and CDR2 sequences are MNHDT and YYDKIL. V was clipped by 3 bases and J by 7 bases; unmatched bases: 3. This CDR3 region has 13 residues. CDR3 DNA, as far as it was read: TGTGCTAGCAGTAGGGGACAGGGGTGGGAACAGTAC. Translated: CASSRGQGWEQY. In full, the CDR3 is CASSRGQGWEQYF.